This T cell receptor (beta chain) was captured in a study of Ad26.COV2.S vaccination and SARS-CoV-2 variants. The wider study: Donor had been placed in the Ad26.COV2.S arm of the COV1001 trial. Once, or twice with 56 days between doses, Ad26.COV2.S was given intramuscularly.

Sequencing was performed with immunoSEQ multiplex PCR; in TCRdb, only in-frame clones are kept and a portion is missing. The repertoire holds approximately 300,000 clones, with about 86% as singletons. Noted treatment: about 20 received Ad26.COV2.S at low or high dose, single or two shots; several received placebo; per-sample allocation not given. Day 63 after the first vaccine or placebo injection was the time point for sampling. A Boston adult aged 18-55 years was the donor. In the vaccine, an Ad26 vector expressed the SARS-CoV-2 spike of the Wuhan strain. Germline V CDR1 and CDR2: MNHNY, SVGAGI (reference sequence). Trimming took 8 bases from V and 2 from J, leaving 18 bases between them. The CDR3 has 15 amino acids.

The starting material was peripheral blood, obtained in a trial of Ad26.COV2.S vaccine versus placebo. This receptor was obtained from a person aged 18-65 years who received the Ad26.COV2.S COVID-19 vaccine or a placebo. This sequence joins TRBV6-6 and TRBJ2-5; D assignment may be TRBD1 or TRBD2 (5 bases each). The CDR3 here is CASYGPGTGQETQYF. CDR3 in DNA: TGTGCCAGCTACGGGCCCGGGACGGGACAAGAGACCCAGTACTTC.